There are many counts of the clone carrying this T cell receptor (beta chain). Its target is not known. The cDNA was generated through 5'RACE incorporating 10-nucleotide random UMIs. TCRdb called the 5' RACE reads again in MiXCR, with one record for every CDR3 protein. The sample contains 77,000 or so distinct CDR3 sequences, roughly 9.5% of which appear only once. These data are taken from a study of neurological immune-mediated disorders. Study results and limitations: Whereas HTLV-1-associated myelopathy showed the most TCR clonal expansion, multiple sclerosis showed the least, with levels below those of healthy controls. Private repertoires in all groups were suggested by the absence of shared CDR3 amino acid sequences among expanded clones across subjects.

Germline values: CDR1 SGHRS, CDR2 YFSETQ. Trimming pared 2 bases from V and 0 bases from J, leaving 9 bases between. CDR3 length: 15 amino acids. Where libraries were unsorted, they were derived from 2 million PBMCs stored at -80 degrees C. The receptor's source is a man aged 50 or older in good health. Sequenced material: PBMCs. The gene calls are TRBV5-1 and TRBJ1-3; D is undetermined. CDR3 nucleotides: TGCGCCAGCAGCTTAGTCGGAAACTCTGGAAACACCATATATTTT. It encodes CASSLVGNSGNTIYF. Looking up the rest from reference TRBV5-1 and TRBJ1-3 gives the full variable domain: KAGVTQTPRYLIKTRGQQVTLSCSPISGHRSVSWYQQTPGQGLQFLFEYFSETQRNKGNFPGRFSGRQFSNSRSEMNVSTLELGDSALYLCASSLVGNSGNTIYFGEGSWLTVV.